This record looks at one T cell receptor beta chain sequence and its context. The data stem from a study of early T cells in non-severe SARS-CoV-2 infection. Germline CDR1 and CDR2: MDHEN and SYDVKM. The CDR3 loop spans 16 amino acids. Trimming removed 6 bases from V and 6 bases from J, with 20 bases in between. cDNA molecules, individually, were tagged with unique molecular identifiers. One entry per CDR3 protein, called by TCRdb with MiXCR from the 5' RACE reads. The data show 97,000 or so distinct CDR3 sequences, 10% to 15% seen once. Source material: whole blood. The sequence was obtained from an adult who was a healthcare worker with PCR-confirmed SARS-CoV-2 infection or an uninfected control (not recorded which). The V gene is TRBV28, the J gene TRBJ2-2; possible D gene TRBD1, 5 bases. CDR3 sequence reads: CASSLRARGDPGELFF. In DNA form, the CDR3 reads TGTGCCAGCAGCCTCAGGGCTAGGGGCGACCCCGGGGAGCTGTTTTTT.